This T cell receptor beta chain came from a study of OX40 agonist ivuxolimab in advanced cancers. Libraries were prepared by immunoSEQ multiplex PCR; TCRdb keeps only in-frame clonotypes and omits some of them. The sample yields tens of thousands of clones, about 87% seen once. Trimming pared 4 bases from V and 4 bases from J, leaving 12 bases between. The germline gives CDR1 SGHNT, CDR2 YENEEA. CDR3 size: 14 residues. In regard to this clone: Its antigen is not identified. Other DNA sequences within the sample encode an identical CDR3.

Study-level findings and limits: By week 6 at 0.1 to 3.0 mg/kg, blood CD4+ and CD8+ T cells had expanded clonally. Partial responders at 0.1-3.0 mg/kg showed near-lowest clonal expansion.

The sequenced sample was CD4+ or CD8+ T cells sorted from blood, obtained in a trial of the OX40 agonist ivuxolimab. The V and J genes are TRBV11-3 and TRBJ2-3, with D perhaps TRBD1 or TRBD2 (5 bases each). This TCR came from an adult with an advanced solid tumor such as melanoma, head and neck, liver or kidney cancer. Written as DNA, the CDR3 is TGTGCCAGCAGCTCACGAGGGGCCGCAGATACGCAGTATTTT. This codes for CASSSRGAADTQYF.